These 13 T cell receptor beta chains were all obtained from the same sample, sequenced in a study of radiation and T cells in renal cell carcinoma (dated by TCRdb to about 2020). Library construction relied on the immunoSEQ multiplex PCR assay. The table comes from immuneACCESS by way of TCRdb, which keeps in-frame sequences with V and J called. Part of the clones is missing from these tables; in studies checked, under half for an unresolved V gene and the rest for unknown reasons. Here the sample has about 24,000 clones; about three fifths occur a single time. 22% of the sample belongs to the ten largest clones. The time point tag for this specimen amounts to: tumor resected at nephrectomy. The treatment or condition label, read with the paper, signifies: treatment-naive control, cytoreductive nephrectomy. Sequencing was performed on tumor tissue, taken from a patient whose treatment was nephrectomy without radiotherapy. These receptors were obtained from a man aged 35 to 55 with renal cell carcinoma.

The count of this clone is one. The gene calls are TRBV7-2 and TRBJ2-5, with D tentatively TRBD1 (5 bases). V was cut by 5 bases and J by 0 bases, with 10 bases left in between. CDR3 size: 14 residues. Germline V gives CDR1 SGHTA, CDR2 FQGNSA. CDR3 residues: CASSEQGYQETQYF. In DNA form, the CDR3 reads TGTGCCAGCAGCGAGCAGGGTTACCAAGAGACCCAGTACTTC.

A remark on this clone: Other DNA sequences within the sample encode an identical CDR3. This chain uses TRBV4-2 with TRBJ2-3; TRBD2 is a possible D gene (5 bases). Germline-derived CDR1 and CDR2 are LGHNA and YNFKEQ. Trimming removed 4 bases from V and 1 base from J, with 6 bases in between. The CDR3 totals 13 residues. CDR3 DNA sequence: TGTGCCAGCAGCCTGGAGGGCACAGATACGCAGTATTTT. Amino acids: CASSLEGTDTQYF.

The chain combines TRBV19 with TRBJ1-2; D gene unclear. The CDR3 has 12 amino acids. Trimming pared 10 bases from V and 8 bases from J, leaving 17 bases between. CDR1 and CDR2 from the germline V gene are LNHDA and SQIVND (reference sequence). CDR3 loop: CATSRRDGGYTF. The CDR3 DNA reads as TGTGCCACTTCCCGACGCGACGGCGGCTACACCTTC.

The chain couples TRBV9 to TRBJ2-5; perhaps D is TRBD1 or TRBD2 (5 bases each). This CDR3 has 14 residues. The germline gives CDR1 SGDLS, CDR2 YYNGEE. The V gene lost 0 bases and the J gene lost 7 bases, with 13 bases spanning the gap. The CDR3 region has the DNA TGTGCCAGCAGCGTAGGGGACCAGATTGCGACCCAGTACTTC. This translates into CASSVGDQIATQYF.

This chain uses TRBV11-2 with TRBJ2-7; D ambiguous. Per germline, CDR1 SGHAT and CDR2 FQNNGV. The CDR3 has 15 amino acids. Trimming took 0 bases from V and 2 from J, leaving 11 bases between them. CDR3 sequence (DNA): TGTGCCAGCAGCTTAGACGGCGGAGTGGCCTACGAGCAGTACTTC. Encoded protein: CASSLDGGVAYEQYF. The whole variable domain, filled in from reference TRBV11-2 and TRBJ2-7, reads EAGVAQSPRYKIIEKRQSVAFWCNPISGHATLYWYQQILGQGPKLLIQFQNNGVVDDSQLPKDRFSAERLKGVDSTLKIQPAKLEDSAVYLCASSLDGGVAYEQYFGPGTRLTVT.

V usage is TRBV20-1 and J usage is TRBJ2-1; D uncertain. This CDR3 comprises 11 residues. V was trimmed by 2 bases and J by 4 bases, leaving 3 bases between them. CDR1 is DFQATT, CDR2 SNEGSKA, per germline (reference sequence). The CDR3 protein is CSARLYNEQFF. CDR3 nucleotides: TGCAGTGCTAGACTGTACAATGAGCAGTTCTTC.

The chain has TRBV6-5 and TRBJ1-2; 8 nucleotides match TRBD1. The germline V gene encodes CDR1 MNHEY and CDR2 SVGAGI. The V and J ends lost 4 bases and 5 bases, in that order; junction bases with no gene match: 6. The CDR3 is 14 residues long. CDR3 region: CASSSGQGPYGYTF. In DNA, the CDR3 is TGTGCCAGCAGTTCCGGACAGGGCCCGTATGGCTACACCTTC.

The V gene is TRBV5-4, the J gene TRBJ2-3; D remains unclear. Germline-derived CDR1 and CDR2 are SGHNT and YYREEE (reference sequence). The V end was cut by 4 bases, the J end by 2 bases, with 8 bases between. The CDR3 runs 13 residues. CDR3 sequence reads: CASSEWSTDTQYF. CDR3 nucleotide sequence: TGTGCCAGCAGCGAGTGGTCCACAGATACGCAGTATTTT.

The rearrangement links TRBV6-1 to TRBJ2-1; tentatively, D is TRBD2 (5 bases). CDR1 MNHNS and CDR2 SASEGT come from the germline V gene. Trimming took 5 bases from V and 8 from J, leaving 16 bases between them. The CDR3 contains 14 residues. The CDR3 DNA reads TGTGCCAGCAGTACGCTGGATAGAGCGGATGAGCAGTTCTTC. It translates to CASSTLDRADEQFF.

This chain links TRBV5-6 with TRBJ2-7, with D tentatively TRBD1 or TRBD2 (5 bases each). The CDR3 extends over 14 amino acids. The ends were cut back, 2 bases at V and 4 bases at J, with 13 bases in the middle. Germline CDR1 reads SGHDT; CDR2 reads YYEEEE. The chain's CDR3 is CASSFRREPYEQYF. The CDR3 bases are TGTGCCAGCAGCTTTCGCAGGGAGCCTTACGAGCAGTACTTC.

The rearrangement links TRBV30 to TRBJ2-6; D gene uncertain. CDR1 is GTSNPN, CDR2 SVGIG, per germline (reference sequence). V was cut by 3 bases and J by 4 bases, with 10 bases left in between. CDR3 length: 14 amino acids. The CDR3 protein is CAWSSGAGANVLTF. As DNA, the CDR3 is TGTGCCTGGAGCTCAGGCGCGGGGGCCAACGTCCTGACTTTC.

This clone was observed a few times. The chain is built from TRBV28 and TRBJ1-2; 12 bases align to TRBD1. The CDR3 totals 16 residues. Germline V lookup: CDR1 MDHEN, CDR2 SYDVKM. Trimming removed 3 bases from V and 8 bases from J; junction bases left unmatched: 10. In nucleotides, the CDR3 is TGTGCCAGCAGTTTCCGAGCCCGGGACAGGGGGCAAGGCTACACCTTC. Its translation is CASSFRARDRGQGYTF.

This clone has a handful of counts. The rearrangement joins TRBV9 to TRBJ1-1; weak D call: TRBD1 (5 bases). Trimming stripped 1 base from V and 0 bases from J, with 13 bases between. Germline loops: CDR1 SGDLS, CDR2 YYNGEE. The CDR3 has 16 amino acids. Written as DNA, the CDR3 is TGTGCCAGCAGCGTACTGGCCTGGGGGATGAACACTGAAGCTTTCTTT. It encodes CASSVLAWGMNTEAFF.